This T cell receptor (beta chain) originates from a study of cytomegalovirus exposure and HLA in healthy donors. Study-level results: Cytomegalovirus-associated TCR beta chains were listed, numbering 150 to 200. That first-cohort TCR clusters tended to co-occur in the 95 to 150 validation repertoires was found in a later analysis.

CDR1 is SGHRS, CDR2 YFSETQ, per germline. The CDR3 has 15 residues. Trimming took 2 bases from V and 1 from J; bases not matched to a gene: 6. Turning to this clone: Its cognate antigen is unknown.

Repertoires were generated with immunoSEQ multiplex PCR, while TCRdb's copy carries only in-frame clones and drops some. The sample yields approximately 100,000 clones, approximately 88% seen once. This sequence joins TRBV5-1 and TRBJ2-7; 7 nucleotides match TRBD1. Sequencing was carried out using PBMCs. This receptor was identified in a woman in her thirties in good health and CMV-seronegative. The CDR3 loop is CASSLGGGTSYEQYF. In DNA form, the CDR3 reads TGCGCCAGCAGCTTAGGGGGCGGAACGTCCTACGAGCAGTACTTC.